A single sample is the source of the 3 T cell receptor beta chains below, sequenced in a study of blood T cell repertoires in COVID-19. The data were produced by immunoSEQ multiplex PCR, yet TCRdb's version contains in-frame clones alone and is incomplete. The sample includes some 370,000 clones, about 90% of them seen just once. Input material: peripheral blood. The receptors here all came from a woman aged 30 to 39 with COVID-19, enrolled during active disease.

The rearrangement joins TRBV19 to TRBJ2-7, with TRBD2 matching over 10 bases. The CDR3 totals 15 residues. V dropped 3 bases and J dropped 7; count of bases not matched to a gene: 9. In germline, CDR1 is LNHDA, CDR2 SQIVND (reference sequence). The CDR3 region is CASSITSGAGKEQYF. CDR3 nucleotides: TGTGCCAGTAGTATCACTAGCGGGGCCGGTAAAGAGCAGTACTTC.

The rearrangement joins TRBV27 to TRBJ2-7; 7 bases match TRBD1. V was pared by 4 bases and J by 0 bases, with 0 bases of the junction left unmatched. The CDR3 covers 13 residues. CDR1 MNHEY and CDR2 SMNVEV come from the germline V gene (reference sequence). This CDR3 is CASSWDSSYEQYF. DNA for the CDR3: TGTGCCAGCAGTTGGGACAGCTCCTACGAGCAGTACTTC.

This clone has a single count. For the CDR3, the DNA is TGCGCCAGCAGCCAAGAAACGGGTACGTACGAGCAGTACTTC. The encoded protein is CASSQETGTYEQYF. The rearrangement joins TRBV4-1 to TRBJ2-7; no reliable D call. V shed 0 bases and J shed 4 bases, with 10 bases lying between them. CDR3 length equals 14 residues. Germline V gene lookup returns CDR1 MGHRA and CDR2 YSYEKL.